This T cell receptor (beta chain) derives from a study of glioma-infiltrating T cells after dendritic cell vaccination. Remarks on this clone: Its antigen is undetermined. Other DNA variants within this sample encode the same CDR3.

The method was immunoSEQ multiplex PCR; TCRdb's version includes in-frame clones alone and lacks a portion of them. The table records 70,000 to 100,000 clones, roughly four fifths of them present only once. Study-wide points: TCR clonality showed no direct relationship with survival.

The CDR3 is 14 amino acids. Trimming cost V 0 bases and J 3 bases, with 10 bases left between them. The germline CDR1 and CDR2 sequences are SGHRS and YFSETQ. Time point indicated: after dendritic cell vaccination, including at tumor progression/relapse. The clonotype originates from a human donor with glioblastoma. The chain is built from TRBV5-1 and TRBJ2-7; D is possibly TRBD1 (6 bases). The sequences come from blood, collected after dendritic cell vaccination. The CDR3 DNA follows: TGCGCCAGCAGCTTGGCGGACAGTAGCTACGAGCAGTACTTC. Amino acid sequence: CASSLADSSYEQYF.